This paragraph covers one T cell receptor beta chain sequence. RNA, at about 0.5 to 1 ug, was reverse transcribed with random hexamers. TCRdb called the immunoSEQ multiplex PCR reads again in MiXCR, with one record for every CDR3 protein. The sample lists roughly 110,000 distinct CDR3 sequences; about nine tenths were seen once. The CDR3 runs to 16 residues. V shed 1 base and J shed 0 bases, with 11 bases lying between them. Germline CDR1 SGHVS, CDR2 FQNEAQ. These data are taken from a study of CD8 T cells in Susac syndrome. The specimen sequenced was CD8+ T cells from PBMCs. The TCR was taken from a human donor in good health. The chain uses TRBV7-8 and TRBJ2-3, with no clear D. CDR3 sequence (DNA): TGTGCCAGCAGCTTAGGGGGAACAAGAAGCACAGATACGCAGTATTTT. It is translated as CASSLGGTRSTDTQYF. The variable domain in full, completed from reference TRBV7-8 and TRBJ2-3, reads GAGVSQSPRYKVAKRGQDVALRCDPISGHVSLFWYQQALGQGPEFLTYFQNEAQLDKSGLPSDRFFAERPEGSVSTLKIQRTQQEDSAVYLCASSLGGTRSTDTQYFGPGTRLTVL.